This TCR beta chain came from a study of T cell responses to AZD1222 COVID-19 vaccine. Concerning this clone itself: Its target is unknown.

Trimming left V 5 bases short and J 4 bases short, with 15 bases between. CDR3 size: 15 residues. Per germline, CDR1 SEHNR and CDR2 FQNEAQ (reference sequence). Findings of the study overall: A reported finding is that nearly half of spike-specific TCRs target unmutated variant regions. White British ancestry dominated among donors, who included more females, and clonal diversity was possibly underestimated. Repertoires were obtained only post-peak T cell response.

TCRdb's copy holds only in-frame clones and misses some; the assay was immunoSEQ multiplex PCR. The repertoire has around 120,000 clones, about 90% of them found once; the top ten carry 4% to 4.5%. This sequence was found in an adult in good health. The chain links TRBV7-9 to TRBJ2-1; D possibly corresponds to TRBD2 (5 bases). The material sequenced was peripheral blood, taken on day 0 of AZD1222 vaccination. CDR3 residues: CASSPDWQAYNEQFF. The CDR3, as DNA: TGTGCCAGCAGCCCGGACTGGCAGGCTTACAATGAGCAGTTCTTC.